This T cell receptor (beta chain) was profiled in a study of T cell responses to AZD1222 COVID-19 vaccine. Produced via immunoSEQ multiplex PCR; TCRdb's table is partial and in-frame only. This sample has tens of thousands of clones, with around 90% found just once. On this clone: Its target is not known.

Findings and limits, study-wide: Among vaccine-associated CD4 TCRs, coverage spanned spike, with dominance at 160-218 and 743-854.

Per the germline V gene, CDR1 is SQVTM and CDR2 is ANQGSEA. V was trimmed by 4 bases and J by 2 bases, leaving 15 bases between them. This CDR3 region has 15 residues. This receptor was taken from an adult who received the AZD1222 COVID-19 vaccine. The J gene is TRBJ1-5, the V gene TRBV29-1; D gene unclear. The sample consisted of peripheral blood, taken 28 days after the second AZD1222 dose. CDR3 sequence: CSVADGLLGNQPQHF. Written as DNA, the CDR3 is TGCAGCGTTGCCGACGGGCTCCTTGGCAATCAGCCCCAGCATTTT.